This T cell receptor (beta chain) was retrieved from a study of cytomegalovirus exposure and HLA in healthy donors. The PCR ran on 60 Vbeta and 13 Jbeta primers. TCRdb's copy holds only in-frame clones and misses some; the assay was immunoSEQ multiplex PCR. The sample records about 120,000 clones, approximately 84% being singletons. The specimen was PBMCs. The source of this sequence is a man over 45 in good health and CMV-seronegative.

CDR3 sequence reads: CASSLRSGTEAFF. The CDR3 region has the DNA TGTGCCAGCAGTTTACGGTCTGGCACTGAAGCTTTCTTT. The rearrangement joins TRBV27 to TRBJ1-1; no clear D gene. There are 13 residues in the CDR3. The ends were cut back, 2 bases at V and 4 bases at J, with 8 bases in the middle. The germline CDR1 and CDR2 sequences are MNHEY and SMNVEV (reference sequence).